This T cell receptor beta chain originates from a study of identical twins. Each CDR3 protein is one row after TCRdb ran MiXCR on the 5' RACE reads. Among a few hundred thousand distinct CDR3 sequences listed, nearly 10% were seen once. This clonotype has more than one count but fewer than ten. Germline loops: CDR1 LGHDT, CDR2 YNNKEL (reference sequence). This CDR3 region has 15 residues. Trimming stripped 1 base from V and 6 bases from J, with 13 bases between. The same data also contributed to another study, on yellow fever vaccine responses in identical twins.

The TCR sequence derives from a woman under 30 in good health. The sequencing sample was made of PBMCs. The chain uses TRBV3-1 and TRBJ2-4; D uncertain. This CDR3 is CASSQATVARNIQYF. For the CDR3, the DNA is TGTGCCAGCAGCCAAGCAACGGTGGCACGAAACATTCAGTACTTC.